This TCR beta chain is from a study of cytomegalovirus exposure and HLA in healthy donors (dated by TCRdb to the late 2010s). In the study overall: An earlier analysis of a few hundred of the donors reported 276 Gb of sequence data and 117 million unique TCR beta sequences obtained from about 200 million T cells. About 280 gigabases of sequencing data and 70 million to 95 million unique TCR sequences made up an early release that covered fewer than 650 HLA-typed donors. Of the 398 genotyped donors, approximately 82% fell in the genetic ancestry cluster associated with self-reported Caucasian donors. The study aimed to test whether signatures of past pathogen exposure could be identified by cataloging public T cell receptors. The study used immunosequencing to profile the T cell repertoires of 670 or so subjects and linked those repertoires to cytomegalovirus serostatus. In addition to the first cohort of several hundred subjects, a separate validation cohort of 120 different subjects was used. High-throughput TCR immunosequencing, statistical association of individual TCRs with disease status, and machine learning were combined to predict cytomegalovirus infection status. To study patterns of TCR occurrence, a later analysis re-analyzed previously published TCR beta repertoires from around 700 donors and added high-resolution HLA genotyping. In the later analysis, no new phenotypic data were used to find candidate immune exposures; instead, reliance was placed on TCR beta sequences and their occurrence across donors. To decide whether each TCR beta V gene segment behaved as functional or pseudogenic, an earlier analysis of some 540 of the donors relied on high-throughput TCR beta sequencing. Donor age, sex, ethnicity and CMV serostatus were collected together with the repertoire data. Genome-wide SNP genotypes for about 60% of the 666 donors were used in a later genetic analysis, which treated that subset as a discovery cohort. All discovery cohort repertoires had been generated on a single sequencing platform. HLA typing included class I and class II loci at four-digit resolution. Typing coverage varied by locus: roughly 620-640 donors for A, B, C, DRB1 and DQB1; some 520 for DQA1; more than 600 for DPA1; fewer than 480 for DPB1. Because of strong linkage in the cohort, roughly five DR-DQ haplotypes were treated as single units for association and clustering. Among roughly 370 genotyped donors of the cohort, an average of approximately 240,000 unique TCR beta nucleotide sequences were sequenced per donor, around 20% of them non-productive.

Counted from cysteine to phenylalanine, this CDR3 has 10 amino acids. Only the CDR3 portion is preserved as DNA: 30 bases, with reading frame beginning at the first base. V trim: 4 bases; J trim: 13 bases; unmatched bases: 6. The germline V gene supplies CDR1 SQVTM and CDR2 ANQGSEA. Points the paper makes about the study in general: Assigning TCR associations to individual alleles was difficult when HLA alleles, especially DR and DQ, strongly co-occurred. In both the original and validation cohorts, the classifier was reported to diagnose cytomegalovirus status with high specificity and sensitivity. The authors suggested that the approach could potentially be generalized to other disease states and immunological phenotypes. A cluster of highly shared sequence variants was judged likely to be a technical artifact of the sequencing pipeline. According to a later analysis, most CMV-associated TCR beta chains appeared to be HLA-restricted, and the HLA associations seemed to be driven largely by CMV exposure. A later genetic analysis associated a missense DCLRE1C variant with V-gene and J-gene trimming of TCR beta chains, and an independent cohort replicated the association. In vitro tests confirmed that a few of the cytomegalovirus-associated TCR beta chains recognize cytomegalovirus antigens. Most TCR sequences were seen in very few donors, while some public TCRs were found in many individuals. A later analysis found that HLA-associated TCR beta chains were more clonally expanded and had lower generation probabilities than equally common non-associated chains. Correlated functional status among segregating V segments might reflect linkage disequilibrium, but an unknown experimental factor could not be ruled out. Several of the top co-occurrence clusters appeared to be linked to parvovirus B19, influenza, CMV and Epstein-Barr virus, according to a later analysis. Compared with the approximately 670-donor mean, donors in an Asian-associated ancestry cluster had fewer N-insertions in productive TCRs, according to a later genetic analysis. In an earlier analysis of around 600 of the donors, most TCR beta V segments appeared in productive rearrangements about 87% or about 30% of the time, broadly matching IMGT annotations. A total of fewer than 200 TCR beta chains were listed by the study as associated with cytomegalovirus. Roughly uniform sequencing depth across donors was assumed in presence/absence analyses, although this assumption may not hold. A later analysis found that TCR association rates varied across HLA loci, with DRB1 alleles showing the most associated TCRs and HLA-C alleles the fewest. Because counts were too low, seventeen rarely observed V segments, including chromosome 9 orphons, were excluded from the earlier analysis of some 590 of the donors. A further reported finding was that TCR beta sequences accurately predicted the HLA-A and HLA-B alleles for most subjects in the first cohort. Because the 87-base-pair reads could not distinguish some IMGT-functional V segments, including TRBV6-2 and TRBV6-3, those segments were excluded. In a later analysis, some 18,000 TCR beta sequences were associated with specific HLA alleles at a false discovery rate of 0.05. The only immune exposure information available for the cohort was CMV serostatus. In this cohort, only TCR beta chains were sequenced, and detectable features were limited by the absence of alpha or paired-chain data. Because HLA typing was unavailable for some donors at each locus, only the typed subset was used in association tests.

Turning to this clone: This receptor's antigen is unknown. Base quality data are lacking; no much larger clone is found one base away.

Libraries were built with the immunoSEQ multiplex PCR assay. For the multiplex PCR, a mixture combining 60 forward primers for TCR Vbeta segments and 13 reverse primers for TCR Jbeta segments was used. The CDR3 region of rearranged TCR beta genes was amplified from genomic DNA with a multiplex PCR assay. The amplified TCR beta libraries were sequenced on the Illumina HiSeq System as 87-base-pair reads. As for the original processing: A later analysis tallied roughly 78 million unique TCR beta chains across the 610 or so repertoires, and approximately 9.9 million of those chains were shared by two or more donors. A nearest-neighbor algorithm error-corrected the raw reads and collapsed the reads into unique sequences, merging closely related sequences to remove PCR and sequencing errors. To assign V, D and J gene segments, CDR3 sequences were aligned to IMGT reference sequences. For a sequence to be retained, a match of at least six nucleotides was required to both a V gene segment and a J gene segment. A rearrangement was called productive if the CDR3 had no stop codons and remained in frame with V and J, and every other rearrangement was called non-productive. Following IMGT convention, CDR3 was defined as the stretch from the second conserved V-encoded cysteine to the conserved J-encoded phenylalanine. In an earlier analysis of around 570 of the donors, sequences lacking an unambiguous match to a single V gene segment were excluded. An earlier analysis of over 450 of the donors classified V segments as functional when productive rearrangements were above 56.7% and as segregating when the standard deviation between donors was above 5%. A statistical classification framework was built to diagnose cytomegalovirus status from the catalog of TCR beta chain sequences. V and J gene assignment, in a later analysis, came from comparing TCR nucleotide sequences with IMGT/GENE-DB human TR gene sequences. A later analysis assigned CDR3 sequences and most-parsimonious VDJ recombination scenarios with the TCRdist pipeline. In a later analysis, each TCR beta chain was defined by its CDR3 amino acid sequence together with its V-gene family, and reads lacking a unique V-gene family were excluded. As a way to deal with suspected cross-contamination and a sequencing artifact, a later analysis dropped over 550 nucleotide sequences that were highly shared and had low generation probability. In a later analysis, a clonal expansion index was calculated for each public chain from normalized within-repertoire ranks of inferred template counts. In a later analysis, generation probabilities were computed using a VDJ recombination model fitted to out-of-frame rearrangements, and the results were checked against IGoR. In a later analysis, TCR-TCR, TCR-HLA and TCR-CMV co-occurrence was scored with hypergeometric tests, and a repertoire-size bias correction was applied to TCR pairs. To estimate false discovery rates, a later analysis permuted the HLA or CMV assignments 20 times. In a later analysis, co-occurring TCRs were grouped using DBSCAN, and TCRdist sequence similarity was added for clustering within HLA-allele-positive subsets. Repertoires with fewer than 30,000 or more than 120,000 public chains, plus five repertoires with anomalous nucleotide sharing, were excluded from co-occurrence clustering. TCRdb obtained this table from immuneACCESS and retained in-frame rearrangements with V and J assigned. These tables miss some clones; where compared with another copy, unresolved V genes account for less than half of the shortfall, and the remainder is unexplained. The V and J calls and clone size are taken from that table; D and trimming were inferred from the DNA. Counted in this sample were about 150,000 clones; roughly 83% of them appeared once. Of the sample, 1.2% falls within the top ten clones.

The cohort was made up of about 610 healthy bone marrow donors. At the time of sampling, every cohort member was nominally healthy, though immune exposures that went unrecorded were likely present. The donor was CMV seronegative and was included in the group of a few hundred seronegative cohort members. Every donor gave a peripheral blood sample, and the peripheral blood mononuclear cells from that sample were used for TCR beta sequencing. The Qiagen DNeasy Blood Extraction Kit was used to extract genomic DNA from the blood cell samples. The sequence was collected from a boy aged 2 to 10 in good health and CMV-seronegative. The chain uses TRBV29-1 and TRBJ1-2, with 7 junctional bases fitting TRBD1. The sequenced sample was PBMCs. For the CDR3, the sequence is CSVGSTGVTF. At the DNA level, the sequence is TGCAGCGTTGGCAGCACAGGGGTCACCTTC. The CDR3 plus the reference TRBV29-1 and TRBJ1-2 genes for the other parts give the full variable domain: SAVISQKPSRDICQRGTSLTIQCQVDSQVTMMFWYRQQPGQSLTLIATANQGSEATYESGFVIDKFPISRPNLTFSTLTVSNMSPEDSSIYLCSVGSTGVTFGSGTRLTVV.